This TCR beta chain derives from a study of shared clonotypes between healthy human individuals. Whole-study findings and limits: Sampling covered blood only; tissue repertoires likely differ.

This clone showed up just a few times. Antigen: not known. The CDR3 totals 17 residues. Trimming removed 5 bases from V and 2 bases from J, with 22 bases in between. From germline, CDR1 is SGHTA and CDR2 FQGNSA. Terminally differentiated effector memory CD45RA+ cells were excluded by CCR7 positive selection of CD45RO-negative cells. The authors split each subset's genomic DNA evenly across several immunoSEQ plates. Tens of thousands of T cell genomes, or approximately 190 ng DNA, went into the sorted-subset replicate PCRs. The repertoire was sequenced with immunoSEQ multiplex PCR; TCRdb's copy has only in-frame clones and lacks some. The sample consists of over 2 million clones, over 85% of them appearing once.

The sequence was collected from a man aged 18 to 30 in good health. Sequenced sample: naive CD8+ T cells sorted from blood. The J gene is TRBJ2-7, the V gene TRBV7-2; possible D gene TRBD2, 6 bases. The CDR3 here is CASSRTGAEEYPYEQYF. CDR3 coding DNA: TGTGCCAGCAGCCGCACGGGAGCGGAGGAGTATCCCTACGAGCAGTACTTC.